This note documents a single T cell receptor (beta chain) sequence. A universal primer site arose from template switching, and cDNA bore unique molecular identifiers. MiXCR was run by TCRdb on the 5' RACE reads, yielding one entry per CDR3 protein. Of approximately 410,000 distinct CDR3 sequences in the sample, around 18% are singletons; the top ten hold about 12%. CDR3 size: 11 residues. The germline CDR1 and CDR2 sequences are DFQATT and SNEGSKA (reference sequence). The sample belongs to a study of identical twins. Input material: naive T cells sorted from blood. The chain recombines TRBV20-1 with TRBJ1-1, with D unresolved. The origin of this receptor is a man aged 50 to 60 in good health. The CDR3 DNA is TGCAGCGCCAATGGGAACACTGAAGCTTTCTTT. This sequence encodes CSANGNTEAFF.